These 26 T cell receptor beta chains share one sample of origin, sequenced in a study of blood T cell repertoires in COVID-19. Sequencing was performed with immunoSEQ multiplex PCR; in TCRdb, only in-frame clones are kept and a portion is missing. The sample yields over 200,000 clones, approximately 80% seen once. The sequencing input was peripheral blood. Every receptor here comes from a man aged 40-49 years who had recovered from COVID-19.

DNA for the CDR3: TGTGCCGGGGCTCAGGGGCCCAATCAGCCCCAGCATTTT. The encoded protein is CAGAQGPNQPQHF. The chain employs TRBV30 and TRBJ1-5, with TRBD1 as a possible D gene (6 bases). V was trimmed by 8 bases and J by 3 bases, leaving 14 bases between them. CDR3 length: 13 amino acids. CDR1 and CDR2 (germline): GTSNPN, SVGIG (reference sequence).

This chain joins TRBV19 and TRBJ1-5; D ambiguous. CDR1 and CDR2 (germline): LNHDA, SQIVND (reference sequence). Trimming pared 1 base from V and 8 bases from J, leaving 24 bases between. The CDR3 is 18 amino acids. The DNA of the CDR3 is TGTGCCAGTAGTATAGTCCCGGGTTGGAGCCTCCCCTCTGAGCCCCAGCATTTT. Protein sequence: CASSIVPGWSLPSEPQHF.

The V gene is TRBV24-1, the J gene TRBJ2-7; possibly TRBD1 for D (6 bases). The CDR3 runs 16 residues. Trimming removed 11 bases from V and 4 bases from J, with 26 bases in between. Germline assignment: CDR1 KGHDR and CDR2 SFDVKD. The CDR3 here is CAILQRTGPRRYEQYF. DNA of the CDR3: TGTGCCATCCTACAACGAACAGGGCCCCGTAGGTACGAGCAGTACTTC.

For the CDR3, the DNA is TGTGCCAGCAGCTTTAGGGGACTATCCTACAATGAGCAGTTCTTC. It yields the protein CASSFRGLSYNEQFF. The rearrangement links TRBV7-2 to TRBJ2-1, with 7 bases identical to TRBD2. CDR3 length: 15 residues. The junction had 3 bases not matched to a gene; V was cut back by 3 bases and J by 1 base. The V gene's germline CDR1 is SGHTA and CDR2 FQGNSA.

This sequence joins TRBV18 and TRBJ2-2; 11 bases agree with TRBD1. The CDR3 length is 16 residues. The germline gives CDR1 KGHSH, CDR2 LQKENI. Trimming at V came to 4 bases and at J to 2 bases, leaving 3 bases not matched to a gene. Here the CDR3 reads CASSRRTGGNTGELFF. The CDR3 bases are TGTGCCAGCTCACGCAGGACAGGGGGCAACACCGGGGAGCTGTTTTTT.

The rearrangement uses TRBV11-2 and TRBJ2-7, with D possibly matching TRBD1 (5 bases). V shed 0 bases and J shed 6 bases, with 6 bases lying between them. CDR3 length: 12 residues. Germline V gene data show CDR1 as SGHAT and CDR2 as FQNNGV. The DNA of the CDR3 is TGTGCCAGCAGCTTAGATAGGGGCGAGCAGTACTTC. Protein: CASSLDRGEQYF.

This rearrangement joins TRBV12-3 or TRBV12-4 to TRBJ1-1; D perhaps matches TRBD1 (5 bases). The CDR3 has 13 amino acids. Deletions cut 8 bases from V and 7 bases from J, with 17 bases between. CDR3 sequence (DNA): TGTGCCAGCGCACTCTCGCGGGGCAGTGAAGCTTTCTTT. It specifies CASALSRGSEAFF.

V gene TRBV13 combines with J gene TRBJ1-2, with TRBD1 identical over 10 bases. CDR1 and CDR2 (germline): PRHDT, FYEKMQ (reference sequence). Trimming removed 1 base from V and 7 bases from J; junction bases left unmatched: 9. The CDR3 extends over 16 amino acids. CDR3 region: CASSLDIWDRGGGYTF. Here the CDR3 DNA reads TGTGCCAGCAGCTTAGACATCTGGGACAGGGGAGGTGGCTACACCTTC.

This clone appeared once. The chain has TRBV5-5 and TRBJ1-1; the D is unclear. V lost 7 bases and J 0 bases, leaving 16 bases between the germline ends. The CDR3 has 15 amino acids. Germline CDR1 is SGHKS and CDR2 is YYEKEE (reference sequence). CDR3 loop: CASGSLSNMNTEAFF. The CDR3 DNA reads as TGTGCCAGCGGCTCCCTCAGTAACATGAACACTGAAGCTTTCTTT.

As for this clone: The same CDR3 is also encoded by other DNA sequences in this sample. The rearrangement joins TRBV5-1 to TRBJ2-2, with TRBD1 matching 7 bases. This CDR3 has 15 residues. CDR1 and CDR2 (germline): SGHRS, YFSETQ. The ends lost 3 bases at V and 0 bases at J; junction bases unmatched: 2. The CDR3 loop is CASSSGTANTGELFF. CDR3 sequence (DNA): TGCGCCAGCAGCTCCGGGACAGCGAACACCGGGGAGCTGTTTTTT.

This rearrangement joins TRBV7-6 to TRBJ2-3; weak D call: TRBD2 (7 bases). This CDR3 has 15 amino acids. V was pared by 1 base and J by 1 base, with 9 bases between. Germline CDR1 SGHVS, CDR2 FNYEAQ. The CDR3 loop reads CASSLEGGGTDTQYF. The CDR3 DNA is TGTGCCAGCAGCTTAGAGGGGGGGGGCACAGATACGCAGTATTTT.

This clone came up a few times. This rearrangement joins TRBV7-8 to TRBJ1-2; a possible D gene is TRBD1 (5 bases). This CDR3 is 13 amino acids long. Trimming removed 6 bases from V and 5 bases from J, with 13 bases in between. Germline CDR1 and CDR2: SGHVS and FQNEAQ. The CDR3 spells CASSQIGGYGYTF. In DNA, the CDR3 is TGTGCCAGCAGTCAGATTGGGGGGTATGGCTACACCTTC.

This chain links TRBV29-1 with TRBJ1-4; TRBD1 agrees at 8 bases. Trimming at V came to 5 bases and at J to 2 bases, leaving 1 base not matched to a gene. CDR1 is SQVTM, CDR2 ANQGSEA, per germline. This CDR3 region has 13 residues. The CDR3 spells CSVTGGTNEKLFF. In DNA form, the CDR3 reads TGCAGCGTTACAGGGGGGACTAATGAAAAACTGTTTTTT.

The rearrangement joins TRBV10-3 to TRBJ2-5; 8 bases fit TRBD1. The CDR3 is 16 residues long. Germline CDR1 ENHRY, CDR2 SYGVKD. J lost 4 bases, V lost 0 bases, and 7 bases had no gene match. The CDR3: CAISESVVRGRETQYF. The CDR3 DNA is TGTGCCATCAGTGAGTCGGTGGTCAGGGGGCGAGAGACCCAGTACTTC.

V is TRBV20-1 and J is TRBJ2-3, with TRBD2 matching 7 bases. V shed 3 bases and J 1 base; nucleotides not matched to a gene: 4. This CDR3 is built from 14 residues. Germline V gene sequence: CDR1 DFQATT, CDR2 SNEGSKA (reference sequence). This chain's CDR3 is CSASPRGGTDTQYF. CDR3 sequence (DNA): TGCAGTGCTAGTCCCCGGGGGGGCACAGATACGCAGTATTTT.

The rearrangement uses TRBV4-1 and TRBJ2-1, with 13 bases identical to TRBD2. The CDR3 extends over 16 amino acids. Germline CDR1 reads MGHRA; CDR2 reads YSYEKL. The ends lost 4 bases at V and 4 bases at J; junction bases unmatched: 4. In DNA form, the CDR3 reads TGCGCCAGCAGCCCGGGGGGACTAGCGGGGTACAATGAGCAGTTCTTC. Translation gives CASSPGGLAGYNEQFF.

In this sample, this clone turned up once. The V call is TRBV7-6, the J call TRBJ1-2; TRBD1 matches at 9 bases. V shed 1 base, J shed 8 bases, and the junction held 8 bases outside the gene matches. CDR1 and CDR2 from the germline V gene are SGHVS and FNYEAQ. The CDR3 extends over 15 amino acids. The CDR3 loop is CASSLVAGQGGGYTF. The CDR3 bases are TGTGCCAGCAGCTTAGTGGCGGGACAGGGAGGGGGCTACACCTTC.

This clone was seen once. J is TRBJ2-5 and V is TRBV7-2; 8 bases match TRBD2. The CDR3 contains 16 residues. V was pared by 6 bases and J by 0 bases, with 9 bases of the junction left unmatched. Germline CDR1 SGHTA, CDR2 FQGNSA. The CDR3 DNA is TGTGCCAGCAGTTGGGGACTAGTCCCCTACCAAGAGACCCAGTACTTC. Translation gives CASSWGLVPYQETQYF.

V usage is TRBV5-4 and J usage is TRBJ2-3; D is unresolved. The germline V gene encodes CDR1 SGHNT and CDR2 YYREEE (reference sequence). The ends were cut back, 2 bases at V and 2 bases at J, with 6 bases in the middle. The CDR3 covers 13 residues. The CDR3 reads CASSLSNTDTQYF. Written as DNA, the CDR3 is TGTGCCAGCAGCTTATCCAACACAGATACGCAGTATTTT.

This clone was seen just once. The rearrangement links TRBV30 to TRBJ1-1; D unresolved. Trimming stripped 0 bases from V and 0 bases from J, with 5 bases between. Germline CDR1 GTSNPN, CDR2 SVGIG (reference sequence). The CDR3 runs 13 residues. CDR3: CAWSVGLNTEAFF. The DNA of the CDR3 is TGTGCCTGGAGTGTCGGGTTGAACACTGAAGCTTTCTTT.

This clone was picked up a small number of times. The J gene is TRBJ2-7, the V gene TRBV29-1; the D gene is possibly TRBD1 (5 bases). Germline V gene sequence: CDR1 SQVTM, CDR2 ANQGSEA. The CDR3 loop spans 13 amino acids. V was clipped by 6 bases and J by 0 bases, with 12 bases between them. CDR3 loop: CSVPRGFSYEQYF. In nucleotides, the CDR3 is TGCAGCGTACCAAGGGGATTCTCCTACGAGCAGTACTTC.

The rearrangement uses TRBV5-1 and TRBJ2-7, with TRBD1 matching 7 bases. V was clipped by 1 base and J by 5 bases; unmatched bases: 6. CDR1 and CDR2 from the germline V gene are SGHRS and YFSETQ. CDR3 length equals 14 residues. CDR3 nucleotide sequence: TGCGCCAGCAGCTTGTTCGGGACAGCAGACGAGCAGTACTTC. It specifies CASSLFGTADEQYF. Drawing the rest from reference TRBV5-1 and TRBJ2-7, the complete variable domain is KAGVTQTPRYLIKTRGQQVTLSCSPISGHRSVSWYQQTPGQGLQFLFEYFSETQRNKGNFPGRFSGRQFSNSRSEMNVSTLELGDSALYLCASSLFGTADEQYFGPGTRLTVT.

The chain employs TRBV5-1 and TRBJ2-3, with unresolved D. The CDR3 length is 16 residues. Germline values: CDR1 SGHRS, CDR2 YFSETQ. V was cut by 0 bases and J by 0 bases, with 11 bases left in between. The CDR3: CASSLAPSTSTDTQYF. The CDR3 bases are TGCGCCAGCAGCTTGGCCCCTAGTACTAGCACAGATACGCAGTATTTT.

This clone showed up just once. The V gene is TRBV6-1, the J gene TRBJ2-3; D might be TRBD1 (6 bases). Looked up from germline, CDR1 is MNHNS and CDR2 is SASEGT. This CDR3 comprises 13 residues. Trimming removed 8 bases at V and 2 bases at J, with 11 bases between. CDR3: CASSDSNTDTQYF. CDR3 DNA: TGTGCCAGCTCGGACAGCAACACAGATACGCAGTATTTT.

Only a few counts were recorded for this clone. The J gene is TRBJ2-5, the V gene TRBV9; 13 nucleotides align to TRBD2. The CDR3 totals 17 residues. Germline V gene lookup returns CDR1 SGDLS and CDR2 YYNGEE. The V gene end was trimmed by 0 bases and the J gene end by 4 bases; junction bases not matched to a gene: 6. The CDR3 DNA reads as TGTGCCAGCAGCGTAGGGACTAGCGGGGGTAGAGGAGAGACCCAGTACTTC. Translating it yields CASSVGTSGGRGETQYF.

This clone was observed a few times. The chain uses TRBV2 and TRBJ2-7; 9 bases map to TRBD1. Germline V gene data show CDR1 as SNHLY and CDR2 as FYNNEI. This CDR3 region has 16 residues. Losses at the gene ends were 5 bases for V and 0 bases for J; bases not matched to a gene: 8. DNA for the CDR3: TGTGCCAGCAGTATTAGCCGGGACAGGGACTCCTACGAGCAGTACTTC. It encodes CASSISRDRDSYEQYF.